The text below deals with one T cell receptor beta chain. Study processing details: From reference gene primer amplification, estimates of nucleated cell counts were derived. Sequencing used immunoSEQ multiplex PCR; TCRdb keeps in-frame clones, though not all of them. V, J and clone size are taken as reported in that table, and D and trimming were inferred from the DNA itself. The sample lists approximately 77,000 clones, about nine tenths occurring once. This entry belongs to a study of blood T cell repertoires in COVID-19. Study-level background: Collection of acute and convalescent COVID-19 samples took place in the United States, Italy and Spain. Sources were T cells, B-cell-depleted T cells, or PBMCs; the material itself was cDNA or gDNA.

J was trimmed by 4 bases and V by 6 bases; bases with no gene match: 11. The CDR3 length is 15 residues. Germline values: CDR1 MNHEY, CDR2 SVGAGI. This chain links TRBV6-5 with TRBJ1-2; 7 bases agree with TRBD1. Sequencing was carried out using peripheral blood. This receptor was obtained from a woman older than 75 with acute or convalescent COVID-19. This CDR3 is CASRQGQSMIYGYTF. In DNA form, the CDR3 reads TGTGCCAGCAGACAGGGACAGAGCATGATCTATGGCTACACCTTC.